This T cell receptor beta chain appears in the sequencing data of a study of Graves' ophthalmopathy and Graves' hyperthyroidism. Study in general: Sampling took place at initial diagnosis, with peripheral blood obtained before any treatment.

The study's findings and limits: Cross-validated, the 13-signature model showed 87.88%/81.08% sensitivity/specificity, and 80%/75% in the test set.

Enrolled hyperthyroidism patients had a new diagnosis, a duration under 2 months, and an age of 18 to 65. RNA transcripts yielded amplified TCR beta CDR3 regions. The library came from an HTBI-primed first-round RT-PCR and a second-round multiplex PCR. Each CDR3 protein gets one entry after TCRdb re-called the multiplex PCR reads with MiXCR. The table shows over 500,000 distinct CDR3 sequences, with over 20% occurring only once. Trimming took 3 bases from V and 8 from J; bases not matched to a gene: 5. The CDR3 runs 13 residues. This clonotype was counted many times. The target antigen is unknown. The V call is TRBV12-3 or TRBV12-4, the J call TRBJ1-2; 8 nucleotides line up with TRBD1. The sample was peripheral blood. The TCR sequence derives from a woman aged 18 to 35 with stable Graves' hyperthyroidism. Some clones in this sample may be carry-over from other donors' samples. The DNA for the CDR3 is TGTGCCAGCAGTTTTCGGACAGGGTTGGGCTACACCTTC. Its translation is CASSFRTGLGYTF.